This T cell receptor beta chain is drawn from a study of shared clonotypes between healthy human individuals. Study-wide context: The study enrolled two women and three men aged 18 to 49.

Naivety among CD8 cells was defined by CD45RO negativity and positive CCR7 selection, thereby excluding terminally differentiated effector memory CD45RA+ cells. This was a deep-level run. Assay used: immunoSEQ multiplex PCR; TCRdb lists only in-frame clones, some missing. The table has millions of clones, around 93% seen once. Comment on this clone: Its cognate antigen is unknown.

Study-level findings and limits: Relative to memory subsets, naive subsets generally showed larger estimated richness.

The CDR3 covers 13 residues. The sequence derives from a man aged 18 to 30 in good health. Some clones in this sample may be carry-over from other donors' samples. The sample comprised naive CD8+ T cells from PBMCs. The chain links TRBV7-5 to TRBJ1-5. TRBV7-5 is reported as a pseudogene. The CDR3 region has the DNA TGTGTCAGAAGCTTATTCGGGGATCAGCCCCAGCATTTT. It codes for CVRSLFGDQPQHF.